This T cell receptor beta chain was recorded in a study of Ad26.COV2.S vaccination and SARS-CoV-2 variants. The overall study: The study gave Ad26.COV2.S intramuscularly, once or twice 56 days apart. Study-level results: Total T cell responses may have been underestimated by the TCR breadth and depth analyses. The study found higher spike-specific TCR breadth in vaccine than placebo recipients.

As regards this clone: Its antigen is not identified.

Germline CDR1 and CDR2: MNHEY and SVGAGI. This CDR3 spans 15 amino acids. J lost 1 base, V lost 10 bases, and 10 bases had no gene match. Treatment given: roughly 18 received Ad26.COV2.S at low or high dose, single or two shots; roughly five received placebo; per-sample allocation not given. Sampling happened 63 days after the first vaccine or placebo injection. The protocol was immunoSEQ multiplex PCR, while the TCRdb copy is restricted to in-frame clones and leaves out a portion. The data show about 460,000 clones, around 89% seen once. This receptor was identified in a person aged 18-60 years who received the Ad26.COV2.S COVID-19 vaccine or a placebo. This specimen consisted of peripheral blood, obtained in a trial of Ad26.COV2.S vaccine versus placebo. The chain has TRBV6-5 and TRBJ2-7; 10 positions agree with TRBD1. CDR3 DNA sequence: TGTGCCACTGATTCCCGGGACAGGGGATCCTACGAGCAGTACTTC. Residues: CATDSRDRGSYEQYF.